This T cell receptor (beta chain) stems from a study of blood T cell repertoires in COVID-19. The CDR3 loop spans 15 amino acids. Per the germline V gene, CDR1 is MNHEY and CDR2 is SVGAGI. J was trimmed by 2 bases and V by 5 bases; bases with no gene match: 8. Per the original data handling: Amplifying reference gene primers gave estimates of nucleated cell counts. The table came from immunoSEQ multiplex PCR; TCRdb's copy has only in-frame clones and leaves some out. Clone size and the V and J calls come from that table; the DNA yielded D and trimming. This sample has fewer than 250,000 clones, with approximately 88% found just once.

The sequenced material came from PBMCs or T cells enriched from blood (not recorded which). V is TRBV6-5 and J is TRBJ1-2, with 7 bases identical to TRBD1. The clonotype was recovered from a woman aged 18-29 years who had recovered from COVID-19. The CDR3 spells CASSRYRGGNYGYTF. The DNA of the CDR3 is TGTGCCAGCAGTAGGTACAGGGGAGGAAACTATGGCTACACCTTC.